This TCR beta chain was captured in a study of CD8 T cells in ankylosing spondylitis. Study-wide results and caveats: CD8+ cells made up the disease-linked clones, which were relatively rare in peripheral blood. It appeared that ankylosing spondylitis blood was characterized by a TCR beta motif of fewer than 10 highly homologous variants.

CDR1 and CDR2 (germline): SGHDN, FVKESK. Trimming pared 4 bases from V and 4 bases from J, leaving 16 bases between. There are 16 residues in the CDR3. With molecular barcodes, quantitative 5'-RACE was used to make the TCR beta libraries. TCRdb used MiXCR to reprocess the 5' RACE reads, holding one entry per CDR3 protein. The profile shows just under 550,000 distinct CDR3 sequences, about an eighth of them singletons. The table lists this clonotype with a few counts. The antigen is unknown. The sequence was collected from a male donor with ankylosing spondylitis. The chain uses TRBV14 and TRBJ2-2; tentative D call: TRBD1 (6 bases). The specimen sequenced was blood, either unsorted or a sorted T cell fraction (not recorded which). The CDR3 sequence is CASSLGTHVLTGELFF. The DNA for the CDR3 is TGTGCCAGCAGCCTTGGGACACACGTTCTCACCGGGGAGCTGTTTTTT.